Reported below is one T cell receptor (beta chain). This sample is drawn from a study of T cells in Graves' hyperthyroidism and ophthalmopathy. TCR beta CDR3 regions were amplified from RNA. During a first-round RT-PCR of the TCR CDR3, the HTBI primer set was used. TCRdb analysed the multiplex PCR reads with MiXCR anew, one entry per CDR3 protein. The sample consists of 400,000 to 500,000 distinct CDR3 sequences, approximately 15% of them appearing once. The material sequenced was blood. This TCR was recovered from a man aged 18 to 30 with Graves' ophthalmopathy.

The CDR3 is CASTPGIGLSNQPQHF. In DNA form, the CDR3 reads TGTGCCAGTACCCCCGGAATCGGGCTGAGCAATCAGCCCCAGCATTTT. The rearrangement links TRBV19 to TRBJ1-5; D is uncertain. In germline, CDR1 is LNHDA, CDR2 SQIVND (reference sequence). The CDR3 is made up of 16 amino acids. The V end lost 7 bases, the J end lost 1 base, and 17 bases lay between the germline ends.